The subject of this entry is one TCR beta chain. As yet, its antigen is unknown. With V trimmed by 2 bases and J by 2 bases, 3 bases remained unmatched. This CDR3 contains 14 residues. The germline gives CDR1 MNHEY, CDR2 SMNVEV (reference sequence). Amplification used 60 Vbeta primers and 13 Jbeta primers. Produced via immunoSEQ multiplex PCR; TCRdb's table is partial and in-frame only. This table holds around 140,000 clones. This specimen belongs to a study of cytomegalovirus exposure and HLA in healthy donors. Study-wide findings and caveats: Available immune exposure information covered CMV serostatus only. HLA alleles were associated with 17,000 or so TCR beta sequences in a later analysis at 0.05 false discovery rate.

This TCR came from a woman in her forties in good health and CMV-seropositive. The V and J genes are TRBV27 and TRBJ2-7; 7 bases are a match to TRBD1. Input material: PBMCs. The CDR3 reads CASSLRQGAYEQYF. CDR3 DNA: TGTGCCAGCAGTTTAAGGCAGGGGGCCTACGAGCAGTACTTC.